The T cell receptor beta chain described here comes from a study of Ad26.COV2.S vaccination and SARS-CoV-2 variants. Broader study findings: Assessments of TCR breadth and depth may have underestimated the total T cell responses.

On this clone itself: The antigen is unknown.

Germline values: CDR1 ENHRY, CDR2 SYGVKD. The CDR3 has 16 residues. V dropped 0 bases and J dropped 5 bases, with 17 bases sitting between them. Regarding treatment: some 20 received Ad26.COV2.S at low or high dose, single or two shots; roughly five received placebo; per-sample allocation not given. On day 63 after the first injection, vaccine and placebo recipients gave samples. Based in Boston, the donor was an adult of 18-55 years. Assay: immunoSEQ multiplex PCR; the TCRdb copy retains only in-frame clones and omits some. The table includes under 600,000 clones, about nine tenths detected once. This sequence originates from a person between 18 and 65 years old who received the Ad26.COV2.S COVID-19 vaccine or a placebo. Sample: peripheral blood, taken in a trial of Ad26.COV2.S vaccine versus placebo. The rearrangement joins TRBV10-3 to TRBJ2-7; no clear D. The CDR3 sequence is CAISESQGPLTHEQYF. CDR3 coding DNA: TGTGCCATCAGTGAGTCACAAGGTCCCCTGACTCACGAGCAGTACTTC.